Each of the 20 T cell receptor beta chains below was sequenced from the same sample in a study of blood T cells in healthy people across ages. Through a sample-barcoded 5' primer and a J-beta primer mix, a second PCR was run for roughly 6 to 11 cycles. Each CDR3 protein is one row after TCRdb ran MiXCR on the 5' RACE reads. The table lists hundreds of thousands of distinct CDR3 sequences, over 40% of them singletons. Specimen: blood. The origin of the receptors is a woman aged 80 or over in good health.

Concerning this clonotype itself: One base away lies a much larger clone, so this may be a sequencing read error. V and J are TRBV29-1 and TRBJ2-4; D gene ambiguous. The tail of the sequence fits TRBJ2-7 better, so the J call may be wrong. The germline CDR1 and CDR2 sequences are SQVTM and ANQGSEA. This CDR3 is 11 amino acids long. The CDR3 reads CSVGIDYEQYF. In nucleotides, the CDR3 is TGCAGCGTTGGGATAGATTACGAGCAGTACTTC.

This sequence joins TRBV4-3 and TRBJ2-1; TRBD2 matches at 7 bases. This CDR3 comprises 13 residues. CDR1 is LGHNA and CDR2 is YSLEER in the germline V gene. J lost 11 bases, V lost 1 base, and 5 bases had no gene match. The CDR3 DNA is TGCGCCAGCAGCCAAGCGGCTAGCGGTCAGCAGTTCTTC. Protein sequence: CASSQAASGQQFF.

As for this clonotype: A much larger clone lies a single base off, so this may be a read error. This sequence joins TRBV20-1 and TRBJ2-7; 9 bases are shared with TRBD1. J was trimmed by 7 bases and V by 4 bases; bases with no gene match: 5. This CDR3 comprises 12 residues. Germline V gives CDR1 DFQATT, CDR2 SNEGSKA (reference sequence). The CDR3 DNA sequence: TGCAGTGCTATGGACAGGGGAGGTGAGCAGTACTTC. Translation: CSAMDRGGEQYF.

This clonotype has a handful of counts. This clone may be a read error of a much larger clone one base away. The J gene is TRBJ2-1, the V gene TRBV12-3 or TRBV12-4; TRBD1 is a possible D gene (6 bases). CDR3 size: 14 residues. V lost 5 bases, J lost 7 bases, and 15 bases lay in between. This chain's CDR3 is CASSVGSGENEQFF. The DNA for the CDR3 is TGTGCCAGCAGTGTAGGGTCAGGGGAGAATGAGCAGTTCTTC.

This clonotype was counted at least ten times. V and J are TRBV27 and TRBJ2-7; D gene unclear. The CDR3 contains 15 residues. CDR1 and CDR2 (germline): MNHEY, SMNVEV (reference sequence). V was shortened by 4 bases and J by 0 bases, with 13 bases between the two germline ends. The CDR3 region is CASSSNDVNSYEQYF. The CDR3 DNA is TGTGCCAGCAGTTCAAACGACGTAAACTCCTACGAGCAGTACTTC.

The chain recombines TRBV2 with TRBJ1-1; D unresolved. The V gene's germline CDR1 is SNHLY and CDR2 FYNNEI. V was trimmed by 8 bases and J by 7 bases, leaving 20 bases between them. The CDR3 is 14 residues long. The chain's CDR3 is CASRTDKGSNEAFF. The CDR3 bases are TGTGCCAGCCGGACCGACAAGGGTAGTAATGAAGCTTTCTTT. Based on the CDR3 plus reference TRBV2 and TRBJ1-1, the full variable domain is EPEVTQTPSHQVTQMGQEVILRCVPISNHLYFYWYRQILGQKVEFLVSFYNNEISEKSEIFDDQFSVERPDGSNFTLKIRSTKLEDSAMYFCASRTDKGSNEAFFGQGTRLTVV.

A remark on this clonotype: A much larger clone differs from this one at a single base, so this may be a read error. The rearrangement links TRBV6-1 to TRBJ1-2; the D is unclear. The germline CDR1 and CDR2 sequences are MNHNS and SASEGT. Trimming shortened V by 5 bases and J by 3 bases, and 10 bases separated the two germline ends. This CDR3 has 13 amino acids. Here the CDR3 reads CASSRQDYYGYTF. The CDR3 nucleotides read TGTGCCAGCAGTCGGCAGGACTACTATGGCTACACCTTC.

This clonotype was picked up one time. The chain is built from TRBV7-3 and TRBJ2-5; the D gene could be TRBD1 or TRBD2 (5 bases each). The DNA end favors TRBJ2-1, so the J call may be wrong. CDR3 length equals 13 residues. The V gene's germline CDR1 is SGHTA and CDR2 FQGTGA. Here the CDR3 DNA reads TGTGCCAGCAGCTTAGGGGGTTGGGAGACCCAGTTCTTC. Its protein is CASSLGGWETQFF.

The CDR3 region is CASVLGTSATDTQYF. In DNA, the CDR3 is TGTGCCAGCGTCCTCGGGACGTCAGCCACAGATACGCAGTATTTT. This chain uses TRBV5-6 with TRBJ2-3, with D perhaps being TRBD1 or TRBD2 (5 bases each). This CDR3 comprises 15 residues. Germline CDR1 and CDR2: SGHDT and YYEEEE. V was trimmed by 7 bases and J by 2 bases, leaving 17 bases between them.

As for this clonotype: Given a much more abundant clone one base away, this may be a read error. The CDR3, as DNA: TGTGCCAGCAGCGCACTTCTCGGACAAAACGAAGGGGGCGGCAAAAACATTCAGTACTTC. Protein: CASSALLGQNEGGGKNIQYF. The V call is TRBV7-9, the J call TRBJ2-4, with 7 bases matching TRBD1. V lost 5 bases to trimming and J lost 3 bases; unmatched junction nucleotides: 22. Germline V gene data show CDR1 as SEHNR and CDR2 as FQNEAQ (reference sequence). This CDR3 spans 20 amino acids.

In the case of this clonotype: Mismatch with germline at one junction end may stem from a read error. V gene TRBV5-1 combines with J gene TRBJ2-1; perhaps TRBD2 as D (6 bases). Germline V gene sequence: CDR1 SGHRS, CDR2 YFSETQ. CDR3 length: 16 amino acids. CDR3 in DNA: TGCGTCAGCAGCTCGCGGGACTTGAGCCCCTACAATGAGCAGTTCTTC. Its protein is CVSSSRDLSPYNEQFF.

This clonotype was observed a few times. The chain carries TRBV7-9 and TRBJ1-1; D remains unclear. The germline gives CDR1 SEHNR, CDR2 FQNEAQ (reference sequence). CDR3 length equals 13 residues. V dropped 5 bases and J dropped 1 base, with 8 bases sitting between them. The CDR3 region has the DNA TGTGCCAGCAGCGTAGTGGAGAACACTGAAGCTTTCTTT. This encodes CASSVVENTEAFF.

The genes are TRBV7-9 and TRBJ2-3, with no clear D. From germline, CDR1 is SEHNR and CDR2 FQNEAQ (reference sequence). V was cut by 8 bases and J by 4 bases, with 31 bases left in between. The CDR3 is 19 amino acids. CDR3 protein: CASPWSGVKPGRAPDTQYF. The DNA of the CDR3 is TGTGCCAGCCCTTGGTCCGGTGTCAAGCCAGGTAGAGCACCAGATACGCAGTATTTT.

The rearrangement joins TRBV3-1 to TRBJ2-1; D uncertain. Matching the DNA end better, TRBJ2-7 makes the J call doubtful. Per the germline V gene, CDR1 is LGHDT and CDR2 is YNNKEL (reference sequence). The CDR3 has 15 residues. Here the CDR3 DNA reads TGTGCCAGCAGCCAGGTCCTAGTCTCCTACAATGAGCAGTACTTC. Translating it yields CASSQVLVSYNEQYF.

The chain carries TRBV6-6 and TRBJ2-5; possible D gene TRBD1, 6 bases. The DNA end is a closer match to TRBJ2-7, so the J assignment may be wrong. The CDR3 is made up of 14 amino acids. Germline V gene lookup returns CDR1 MNHNY and CDR2 SVGAGI (reference sequence). CDR3 sequence: CASNQQGYGYEQYF. The DNA for the CDR3 is TGTGCCAGCAATCAGCAGGGGTATGGGTACGAGCAGTACTTC.

The chain joins TRBV5-1 to TRBJ1-2; tentatively, D is TRBD1 (6 bases). Trimming stripped 4 bases from V and 0 bases from J, with 19 bases between. The germline CDR1 and CDR2 sequences are SGHRS and YFSETQ. This CDR3 region has 17 residues. The CDR3 loop is CASSDRPPGTTNYGYTF. CDR3 coding DNA: TGCGCCAGCAGCGACCGACCCCCCGGGACAACTAACTATGGCTACACCTTC.

This chain links TRBV27 with TRBJ2-1, with 10 positions matching TRBD2. CDR1 is MNHEY, CDR2 SMNVEV, per germline (reference sequence). V shed 4 bases and J 6 bases; nucleotides not matched to a gene: 3. The CDR3 loop spans 14 amino acids. Here the CDR3 reads CASSYIAGGNEQFF. The CDR3 DNA is TGTGCCAGCAGTTATATAGCGGGAGGCAATGAGCAGTTCTTC.

This rearrangement joins TRBV18 to TRBJ2-1; no clear D gene. CDR1 KGHSH and CDR2 LQKENI come from the germline V gene. The CDR3 consists of 14 residues. The germline V and J ends were trimmed by 3 bases and 13 bases, with 19 bases remaining between them. This CDR3 is CASSPVYPSETQFF. Written as DNA, the CDR3 is TGTGCCAGCTCACCTGTGTACCCAAGCGAGACCCAGTTCTTC.

In this sample, this clonotype turned up many times. The chain employs TRBV5-1 and TRBJ2-5; possibly TRBD2 for D (6 bases). Trimming removed 4 bases at V and 3 bases at J, with 13 bases between. Per the germline V gene, CDR1 is SGHRS and CDR2 is YFSETQ. CDR3 size: 14 residues. The CDR3 loop reads CASSGDSGKETQYF. CDR3 DNA sequence: TGCGCCAGCAGCGGGGATAGCGGTAAAGAGACCCAGTACTTC. The whole variable domain, filled in from reference TRBV5-1 and TRBJ2-5, reads KAGVTQTPRYLIKTRGQQVTLSCSPISGHRSVSWYQQTPGQGLQFLFEYFSETQRNKGNFPGRFSGRQFSNSRSEMNVSTLELGDSALYLCASSGDSGKETQYFGPGTRLLVL.

The rearrangement links TRBV27 to TRBJ2-5, with TRBD2 matching 7 bases. The CDR3 has 14 residues. Germline trimming cut 5 bases from V and 3 bases from J; bases unmatched to any gene: 6. Germline-derived CDR1 and CDR2 are MNHEY and SMNVEV (reference sequence). The CDR3: CASSLPGGKETQYF. The CDR3 DNA sequence: TGTGCCAGCAGTCTACCGGGGGGTAAAGAGACCCAGTACTTC.